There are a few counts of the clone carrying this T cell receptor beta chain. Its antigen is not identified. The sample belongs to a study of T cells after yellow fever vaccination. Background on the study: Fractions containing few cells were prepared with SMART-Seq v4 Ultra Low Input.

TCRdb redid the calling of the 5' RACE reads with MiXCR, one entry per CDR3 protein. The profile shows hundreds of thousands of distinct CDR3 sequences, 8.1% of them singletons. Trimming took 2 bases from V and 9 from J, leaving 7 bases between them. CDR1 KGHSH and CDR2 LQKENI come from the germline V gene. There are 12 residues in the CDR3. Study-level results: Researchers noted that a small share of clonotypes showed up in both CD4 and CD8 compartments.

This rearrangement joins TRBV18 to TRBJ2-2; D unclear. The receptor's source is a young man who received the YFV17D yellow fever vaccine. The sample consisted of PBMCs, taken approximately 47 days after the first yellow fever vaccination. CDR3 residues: CASSPYGRELFF. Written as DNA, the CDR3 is TGTGCCAGCTCACCATACGGAAGGGAGCTGTTTTTT.